This TCR beta chain was observed in a study of read filtering for tumor transcriptome and immune sequencing. This CDR3 has 19 amino acids. CDR1 MNHNY and CDR2 SVGAGI come from the germline V gene (reference sequence). As regards this clonotype: This probably arose from a read error, given a far larger clone one base away.

This library used 300 to 500 ng RNA and molecular barcoded adaptors spanning alpha/delta and beta/gamma chains. A single record per CDR3 protein comes from TCRdb applying MiXCR to the reads. The table lists over 14,000 distinct CDR3 sequences, approximately 20% of them singletons. V gene TRBV6-6 combines with J gene TRBJ2-6, with D perhaps TRBD1 or TRBD2 (7 bases each). Input material: a population of CD138-negative cells sorted from bone marrow. The clonotype originates from a donor aged 40 or older with multiple myeloma. Here the CDR3 reads CASSYSPRDSHRGANALTF. The CDR3 region has the DNA TGTGCCAGCAGTTACTCTCCACGGGACAGCCATCGGGGGGCCAACGCCCTGACTTTC.